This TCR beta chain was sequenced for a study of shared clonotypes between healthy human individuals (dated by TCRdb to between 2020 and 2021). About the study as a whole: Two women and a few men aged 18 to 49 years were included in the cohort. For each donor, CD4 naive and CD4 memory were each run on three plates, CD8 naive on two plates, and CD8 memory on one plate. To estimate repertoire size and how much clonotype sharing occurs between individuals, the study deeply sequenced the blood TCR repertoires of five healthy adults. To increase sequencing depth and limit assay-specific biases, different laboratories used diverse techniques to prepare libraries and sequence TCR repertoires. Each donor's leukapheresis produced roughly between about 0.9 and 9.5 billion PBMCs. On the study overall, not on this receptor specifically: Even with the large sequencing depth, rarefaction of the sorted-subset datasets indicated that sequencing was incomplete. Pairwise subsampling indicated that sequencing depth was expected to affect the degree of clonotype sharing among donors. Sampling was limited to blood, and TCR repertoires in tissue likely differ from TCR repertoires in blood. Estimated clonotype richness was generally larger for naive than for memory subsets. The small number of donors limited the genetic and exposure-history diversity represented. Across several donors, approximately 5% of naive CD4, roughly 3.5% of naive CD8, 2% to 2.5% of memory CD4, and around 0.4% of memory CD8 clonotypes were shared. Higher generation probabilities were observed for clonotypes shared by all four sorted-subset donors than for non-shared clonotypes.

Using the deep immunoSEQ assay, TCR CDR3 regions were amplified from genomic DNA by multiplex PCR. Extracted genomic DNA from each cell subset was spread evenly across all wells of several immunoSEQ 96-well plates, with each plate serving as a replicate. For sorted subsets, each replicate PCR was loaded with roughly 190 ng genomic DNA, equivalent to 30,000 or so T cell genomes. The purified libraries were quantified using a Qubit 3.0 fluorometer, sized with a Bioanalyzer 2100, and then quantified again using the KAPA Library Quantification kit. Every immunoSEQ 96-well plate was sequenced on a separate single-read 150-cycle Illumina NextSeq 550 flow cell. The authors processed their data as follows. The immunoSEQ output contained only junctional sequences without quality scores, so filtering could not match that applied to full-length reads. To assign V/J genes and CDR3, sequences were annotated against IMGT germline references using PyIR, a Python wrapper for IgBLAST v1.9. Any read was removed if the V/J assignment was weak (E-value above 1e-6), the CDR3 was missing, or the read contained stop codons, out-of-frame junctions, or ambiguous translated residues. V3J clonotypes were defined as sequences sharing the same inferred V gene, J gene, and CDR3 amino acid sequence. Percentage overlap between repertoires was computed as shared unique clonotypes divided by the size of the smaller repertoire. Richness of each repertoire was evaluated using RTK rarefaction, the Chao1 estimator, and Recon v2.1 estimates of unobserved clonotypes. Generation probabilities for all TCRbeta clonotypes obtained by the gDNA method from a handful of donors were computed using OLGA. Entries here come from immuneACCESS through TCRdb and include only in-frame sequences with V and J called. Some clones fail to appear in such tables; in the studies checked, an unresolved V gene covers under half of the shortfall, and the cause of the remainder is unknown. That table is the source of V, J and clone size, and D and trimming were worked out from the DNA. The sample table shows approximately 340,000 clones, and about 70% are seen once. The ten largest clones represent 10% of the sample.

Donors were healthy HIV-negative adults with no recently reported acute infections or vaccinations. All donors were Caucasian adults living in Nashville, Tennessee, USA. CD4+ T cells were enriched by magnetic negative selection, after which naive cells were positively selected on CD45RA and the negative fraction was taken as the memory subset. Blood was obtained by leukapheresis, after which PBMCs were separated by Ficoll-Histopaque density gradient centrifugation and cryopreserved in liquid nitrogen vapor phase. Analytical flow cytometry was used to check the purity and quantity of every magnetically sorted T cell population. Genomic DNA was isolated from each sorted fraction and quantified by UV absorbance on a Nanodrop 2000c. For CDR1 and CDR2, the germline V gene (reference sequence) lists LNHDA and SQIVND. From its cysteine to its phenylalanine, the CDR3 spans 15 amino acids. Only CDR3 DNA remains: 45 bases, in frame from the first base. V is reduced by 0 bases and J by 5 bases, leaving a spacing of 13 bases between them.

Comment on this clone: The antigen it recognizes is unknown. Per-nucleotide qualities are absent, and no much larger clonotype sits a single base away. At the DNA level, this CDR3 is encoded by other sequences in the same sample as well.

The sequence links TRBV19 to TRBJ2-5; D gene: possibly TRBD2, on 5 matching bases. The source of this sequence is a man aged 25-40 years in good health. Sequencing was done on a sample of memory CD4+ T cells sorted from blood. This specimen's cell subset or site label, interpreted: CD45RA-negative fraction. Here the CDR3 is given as CASSIEASSGETQYF. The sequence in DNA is TGTGCCAGTAGTATAGAGGCTAGCAGTGGTGAGACCCAGTACTTC.